Included here is one T cell receptor beta chain sequence, with context. Sequencing was performed with immunoSEQ multiplex PCR; in TCRdb, only in-frame clones are kept and a portion is missing. The sample lists some 180,000 clones, 90% to 95% occurring once. These data are taken from a study of T cell responses to AZD1222 COVID-19 vaccine. The V end was cut by 1 base, the J end by 2 bases, with 12 bases between. The CDR3 length is 16 residues. The V gene's germline CDR1 is LGHNA and CDR2 YNFKEQ. The clonotype originates from an adult who received the AZD1222 COVID-19 vaccine. This chain uses TRBV4-2 with TRBJ1-3; D gene uncertain. This specimen consisted of peripheral blood, obtained 28 days after the second AZD1222 dose. CDR3 protein: CASSQAVRVAGNTIYF. The CDR3 bases are TGTGCCAGCAGCCAAGCGGTACGGGTAGCTGGAAACACCATATATTTT.